This T cell receptor beta chain is from a study of blood T cell repertoires in COVID-19. The wider study: PBMCs, B-cell-depleted T cells, or T cells provided the cDNA or gDNA that made up the material.

Germline loops: CDR1 MDHEN, CDR2 SYDVKM. The CDR3 runs 14 residues. The trim removed 3 bases at V and 12 bases at J, leaving 9 bases unmatched. TCRdb's table, derived via immunoSEQ multiplex PCR, lists solely in-frame clones and lacks some. Altogether approximately 440,000 clones are present, around 90% being singletons, with the ten largest covering about 0.57%. Participants spanned ages roughly 18 to 90 years and resided in roughly 26 US areas. Cohort 3 donors were reported recovered after two negative PCRs, clearance, or symptom resolution. The chain carries TRBV28 and TRBJ2-1, with 9 bases that match TRBD2. The sequence derives from a man in his late teens or twenties who had recovered from COVID-19. Sequenced input: PBMCs or T cells enriched from blood (not recorded which). CDR3 region: CASSFRREGWLQFF. The CDR3 DNA reads TGTGCCAGCAGTTTTAGGCGGGAGGGTTGGTTGCAGTTCTTC.